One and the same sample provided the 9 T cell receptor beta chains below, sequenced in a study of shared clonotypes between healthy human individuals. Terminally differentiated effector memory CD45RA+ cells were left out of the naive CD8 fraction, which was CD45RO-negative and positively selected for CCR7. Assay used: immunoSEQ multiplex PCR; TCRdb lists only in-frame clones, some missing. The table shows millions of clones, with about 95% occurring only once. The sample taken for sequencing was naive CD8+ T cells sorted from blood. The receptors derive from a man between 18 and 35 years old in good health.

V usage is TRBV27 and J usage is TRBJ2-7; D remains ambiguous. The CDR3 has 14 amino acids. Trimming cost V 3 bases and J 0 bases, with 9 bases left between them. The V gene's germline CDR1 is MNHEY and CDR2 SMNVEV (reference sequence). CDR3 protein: CASSFGRDSYEQYF. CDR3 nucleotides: TGTGCCAGCAGTTTTGGCAGAGACTCCTACGAGCAGTACTTC.

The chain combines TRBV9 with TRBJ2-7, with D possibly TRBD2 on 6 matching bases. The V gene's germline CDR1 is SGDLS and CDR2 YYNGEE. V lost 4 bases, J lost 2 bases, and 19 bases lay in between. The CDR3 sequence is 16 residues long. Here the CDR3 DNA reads TGTGCCAGCAGCTCCGGGGGAGGACCAGGCACCTACGAGCAGTACTTC. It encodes CASSSGGGPGTYEQYF.

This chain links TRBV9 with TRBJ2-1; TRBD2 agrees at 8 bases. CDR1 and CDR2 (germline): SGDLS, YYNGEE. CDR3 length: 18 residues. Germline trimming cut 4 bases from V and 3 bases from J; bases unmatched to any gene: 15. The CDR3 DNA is TGTGCCAGCAGCCCCCCGACTAGCGCACAAGATAACTACAATGAGCAGTTCTTC. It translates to CASSPPTSAQDNYNEQFF.

This chain's CDR3 is CASRQTSARTGELFF. Here the CDR3 DNA reads TGTGCCAGCCGCCAAACTAGCGCGAGGACCGGGGAGCTGTTTTTT. The chain employs TRBV5-4 and TRBJ2-2, with 7 bases lining up with TRBD2. This CDR3 region has 15 residues. V lost 7 bases, J lost 5 bases, and 11 bases stayed unmatched. CDR1 and CDR2 from the germline V gene are SGHNT and YYREEE (reference sequence).

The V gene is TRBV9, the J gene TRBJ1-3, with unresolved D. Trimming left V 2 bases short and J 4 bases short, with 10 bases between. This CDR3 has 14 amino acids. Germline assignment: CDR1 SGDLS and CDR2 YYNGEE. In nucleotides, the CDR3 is TGTGCCAGCAGCGTTTGGAGTGGGGGAAACACCATATATTTT. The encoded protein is CASSVWSGGNTIYF.

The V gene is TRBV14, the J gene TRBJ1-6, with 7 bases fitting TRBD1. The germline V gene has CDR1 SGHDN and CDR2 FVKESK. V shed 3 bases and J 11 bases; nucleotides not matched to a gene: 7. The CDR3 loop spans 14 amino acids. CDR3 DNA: TGTGCCAGCAGCCAGACAGGGAACTACGCACCCCTCCACTTT. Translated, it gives CASSQTGNYAPLHF.

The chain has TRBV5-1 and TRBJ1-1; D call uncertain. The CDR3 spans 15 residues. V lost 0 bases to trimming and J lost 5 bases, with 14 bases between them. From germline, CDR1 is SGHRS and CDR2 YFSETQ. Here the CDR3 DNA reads TGCGCCAGCAGCTTGGCCCGCGGGTTGGAGACTGAAGCTTTCTTT. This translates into CASSLARGLETEAFF. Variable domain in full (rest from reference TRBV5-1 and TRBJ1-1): KAGVTQTPRYLIKTRGQQVTLSCSPISGHRSVSWYQQTPGQGLQFLFEYFSETQRNKGNFPGRFSGRQFSNSRSEMNVSTLELGDSALYLCASSLARGLETEAFFGQGTRLTVV.

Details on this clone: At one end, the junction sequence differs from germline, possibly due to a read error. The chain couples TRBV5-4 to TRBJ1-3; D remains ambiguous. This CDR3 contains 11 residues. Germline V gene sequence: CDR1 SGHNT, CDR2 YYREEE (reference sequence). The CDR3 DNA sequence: TGCGCCAGCAGCGGGGGAAACACCATATATTTT. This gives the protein CASSGGNTIYF.

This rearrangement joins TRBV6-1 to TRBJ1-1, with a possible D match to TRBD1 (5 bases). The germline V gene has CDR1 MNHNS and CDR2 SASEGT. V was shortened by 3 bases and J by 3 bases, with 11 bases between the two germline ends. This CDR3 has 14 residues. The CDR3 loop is CASSDRQIHTEAFF. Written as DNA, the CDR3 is TGTGCCAGCAGTGACAGACAGATCCACACTGAAGCTTTCTTT.